Listed here are 5 T cell receptor beta chains from one sample, sequenced in a study of blood T cells in healthy people across ages (dated by TCRdb to about 2015). Receptor libraries were prepared by 5' RACE. The instrument given in TCRdb is Illumina HiSeq 2500. A second PCR of roughly 7 to 11 cycles was performed with a sample-barcoded 5' primer and a J-beta primer mix. TCRdb reworked the public reads: Q25 trimming with fastp, MiXCR clone assembly, productive beta chains retained. Rows are unified per CDR3 protein, each entry keeping the most common DNA and genes. For this sample the table gives 710,000 or so distinct CDR3 sequences, of which 22% were detected only once. Around a fifth of the sample comes from the top ten. The sequencing sample was made of blood. All receptors come from a man between 65 and 79 years old in good health.

With respect to this clonotype: At one end the junction does not follow the germline gene, possibly because of a read error. This rearrangement joins TRBV5-1 to TRBJ2-7; 8 bases line up with TRBD1. Germline V gene sequence: CDR1 SGHRS, CDR2 YFSETQ. This CDR3 comprises 15 residues. The CDR3 DNA sequence: TGCGCCGGCAGAGGTACAGGACAGGGAGTTTCCGAGCAGTACTTC. Encoded protein: CAGRGTGQGVSEQYF.

This clonotype was seen at least ten times. The J gene is TRBJ2-1, the V gene TRBV14; 8 positions agree with TRBD1. Losses at the gene ends were 2 bases for V and 3 bases for J; bases not matched to a gene: 3. This CDR3 contains 15 residues. Germline CDR1 is SGHDN and CDR2 is FVKESK. The CDR3 coding sequence is TGTGCCAGCAGCCAAAGGACAGGGAGCTACAATGAGCAGTTCTTC. Its translation is CASSQRTGSYNEQFF.

This clonotype has ten or more counts. The chain recombines TRBV12-3 or TRBV12-4 with TRBJ2-1, with D possibly being TRBD2 (6 bases). The CDR3 spans 14 residues. Trimming stripped 2 bases from V and 5 bases from J, with 10 bases between. The CDR3 is CASSLTGVHNEQFF. In DNA, the CDR3 is TGTGCCAGCAGTTTAACGGGAGTACACAATGAGCAGTTCTTC.

This clonotype was observed a few times. This chain connects TRBV6-1 to TRBJ1-1; D may be TRBD1 (5 bases). Germline CDR1 MNHNS, CDR2 SASEGT. CDR3 length equals 14 residues. Trimming took 7 bases from V and 9 from J, leaving 21 bases between them. DNA for the CDR3: TGTGCCAGCAATTCACGAGCCTTGACAGATAAAGCTTTCTTT. It yields the protein CASNSRALTDKAFF.

This chain connects TRBV10-3 to TRBJ1-1, with a weak D call TRBD1 (6 bases). V dropped 10 bases and J dropped 1 base, with 10 bases sitting between them. CDR3 length equals 12 residues. From germline, CDR1 is ENHRY and CDR2 SYGVKD. The CDR3 DNA sequence: TGTGCCACCGCGACAGGGAACACTGAAGCTTTCTTT. Its translation: CATATGNTEAFF.